This T cell receptor beta chain is from a study of cytomegalovirus exposure and HLA in healthy donors. For the study at large: HLA-typed donors contributed approximately 92 million unique TCRs, which were held in an early data release.

The junction had 5 bases not matched to a gene; V was cut back by 0 bases and J by 6 bases. This CDR3 contains 15 residues. Germline V gene data show CDR1 as LGHNA and CDR2 as YSLEER. PCR was performed using 60 Vbeta and 13 Jbeta primers. Assay: immunoSEQ multiplex PCR; the TCRdb copy retains only in-frame clones and omits some. The repertoire consists of more than 90,000 clones, with roughly 80% occurring once and the leading ten covering around 0.76%. Study results and caveats: A link between a missense DCLRE1C variant and TCR beta V- and J-gene trimming emerged from a later analysis.

Note on this clone: Its antigen is undetermined.

The chain carries TRBV4-3 and TRBJ2-7, with 10 bases lining up with TRBD1. The clonotype comes from a woman aged 55-70 years in good health and CMV-seronegative. Sequences were obtained from PBMCs. This CDR3 is CASSQDFGDRGEQYF. The CDR3 DNA reads as TGCGCCAGCAGCCAAGATTTTGGGGACAGGGGCGAGCAGTACTTC.